The sample holds many counts of the clone carrying this T cell receptor beta chain. Its specificity is not known. The data belong to a study of T cells after yellow fever vaccination. Study background: Fractions low in cell number were prepared with SMART-Seq v4 Ultra Low Input.

Points from the study as a whole: In FACS-sorted repertoires, abundant clonotypes from the bulk population could appear as contaminants. Most clones from primary vaccination were detected again post-booster (96% CD4, more than 85% CD8).

A process of 5'RACE template switching, which added a universal primer site and UMIs, was used to make TCR cDNA. TCRdb independently ran MiXCR on the 5' RACE reads; one entry per CDR3 protein. The sample holds about 240,000 distinct CDR3 sequences; about 3.5% are singletons and the top ten take over 15%. Germline V gene sequence: CDR1 SGHRS, CDR2 YFSETQ. V was cut by 2 bases and J by 3 bases, with 12 bases left in between. The CDR3 has 15 amino acids. The sample was PBMCs, taken 15 days after the yellow fever booster vaccination. The chain employs TRBV5-1 and TRBJ2-1; D not certain. The sequence derives from a young man who received the YFV17D yellow fever vaccine. The CDR3, as DNA: TGCGCCAGCAGCTTATCAGATTCGAACTACAATGAGCAGTTCTTC. It codes for CASSLSDSNYNEQFF.